The 9 T cell receptor beta chains presented below share a single source sample, sequenced in a study of cytomegalovirus exposure and HLA in healthy donors. TCRdb's table, derived via immunoSEQ multiplex PCR, lists solely in-frame clones and lacks some. Of roughly 90,000 clones in the sample, about 85% are singletons; the top ten hold approximately 20%. Sequencing was done on a sample of PBMCs. These receptors came from a man between 18 and 29 years old in good health and CMV-seropositive.

Only a few counts were recorded for this clone. The V and J genes are TRBV7-3 and TRBJ2-3; a weak D match, TRBD2 (6 bases). This CDR3 spans 13 amino acids. Germline CDR1 is SGHTA and CDR2 is FQGTGA. Trimming left V 6 bases short and J 5 bases short, with 12 bases between. The CDR3, as DNA: TGTGCCAGCAGTTCCGGAGCGGGAGATACGCAGTATTTT. It codes for CASSSGAGDTQYF.

As concerns this clone: An end of the junction does not agree with germline; a read error may underlie this. DNA of the CDR3: TGCGCCAGCACCTTGAAGGCGGATGAGCAGTTCTTC. Translation: CASTLKADEQFF. The rearrangement joins TRBV5-1 to TRBJ2-1, with unresolved D. Germline CDR1 is SGHRS and CDR2 is YFSETQ. The CDR3 sequence is 12 residues long. Full variable domain (missing parts from reference TRBV5-1 and TRBJ2-1): KAGVTQTPRYLIKTRGQQVTLSCSPISGHRSVSWYQQTPGQGLQFLFEYFSETQRNKGNFPGRFSGRQFSNSRSEMNVSTLELGDSALYLCASTLKADEQFFGPGTRLTVL.

This clone was seen a handful of times. The gene calls are TRBV25-1 and TRBJ1-5; no reliable D call. The V end lost 3 bases, the J end lost 6 bases, and 6 bases lay between the germline ends. The CDR3 consists of 12 residues. Germline V gene sequence: CDR1 MGHDK, CDR2 SYGVNS. The CDR3 DNA reads TGTGCCAGCAGTGAGTACGGTCAGCCCCAGCATTTT. It codes for CASSEYGQPQHF.

This clone was observed once. The CDR3 loop is CASSLTGGNEQFF. CDR3 nucleotides: TGTGCCAGCAGTCTCACAGGGGGGAATGAGCAGTTCTTC. V gene TRBV6-1 combines with J gene TRBJ2-1; 8 nucleotides match TRBD1. The germline gives CDR1 MNHNS, CDR2 SASEGT. V lost 5 bases and J lost 7; bases outside the gene matches: 4. The CDR3 is 13 residues long.

This clone was counted a single time. This chain connects TRBV5-6 to TRBJ1-1; D is unclear. Deletions cut 0 bases from V and 0 bases from J, with 6 bases between. This CDR3 region has 14 residues. Germline CDR1 and CDR2: SGHDT and YYEEEE. The CDR3 DNA is TGTGCCAGCAGCTTGGACATATTGAACACTGAAGCTTTCTTT. It yields the protein CASSLDILNTEAFF.

J is TRBJ2-7 and V is TRBV6-1; no definite D call. Trimming took 1 base from V and 4 from J, leaving 5 bases between them. Looked up from germline, CDR1 is MNHNS and CDR2 is SASEGT. The CDR3 has 12 residues. The CDR3 loop reads CASSEDIYEQYF. DNA for the CDR3: TGTGCCAGCAGTGAAGATATATACGAGCAGTACTTC.

The chain carries TRBV18 and TRBJ2-1; 10 bases line up with TRBD2. The CDR3 extends over 15 amino acids. V was pared by 1 base and J by 5 bases, with 2 bases of the junction left unmatched. Germline V CDR1 and CDR2: KGHSH, LQKENI. The CDR3 nucleotides read TGTGCCAGCTCACCACAGCTAGCGGGAGACAATGAGCAGTTCTTC. Its translation: CASSPQLAGDNEQFF.

J is TRBJ2-1 and V is TRBV2; TRBD1 might be the D (5 bases). CDR3 length: 14 residues. The germline CDR1 and CDR2 sequences are SNHLY and FYNNEI. V was shortened by 1 base and J by 1 base, with 5 bases between the two germline ends. The CDR3 coding sequence is TGTGCCAGCAGTGAAGGGACATCCTACAATGAGCAGTTCTTC. This encodes CASSEGTSYNEQFF. Looking up the rest from reference TRBV2 and TRBJ2-1 gives the full variable domain: EPEVTQTPSHQVTQMGQEVILRCVPISNHLYFYWYRQILGQKVEFLVSFYNNEISEKSEIFDDQFSVERPDGSNFTLKIRSTKLEDSAMYFCASSEGTSYNEQFFGPGTRLTVL.

The chain combines TRBV18 with TRBJ2-7; 9 bases fit TRBD1. The CDR3 contains 17 residues. CDR1 KGHSH and CDR2 LQKENI come from the germline V gene. Unmatched junction bases numbered 9, after V lost 0 bases and J lost 3 bases. CDR3 nucleotide sequence: TGTGCCAGCTCACCACCCCTTACAGGGGGCCTACACTACGAGCAGTACTTC. As protein: CASSPPLTGGLHYEQYF.